This T cell receptor beta chain appears in the sequencing data of a study of T cells in Graves' hyperthyroidism and ophthalmopathy. This clonotype was detected many times. Amplified TCR beta CDR3 regions came from RNA transcripts. The primer set for the first-round RT-PCR of the TCR CDR3 was HTBI. TCRdb recomputed calls from the multiplex PCR reads with MiXCR, one row per CDR3 protein. The sample carries around 290,000 distinct CDR3 sequences, about 13% recorded once. This CDR3 contains 13 residues. Germline V gene data show CDR1 as DFQATT and CDR2 as SNEGSKA (reference sequence). The V and J ends lost 3 bases and 2 bases respectively, with 10 bases between them.

The material sequenced was blood. This chain uses TRBV20-1 with TRBJ1-2, with D uncertain. The receptor's source is a woman aged 40-49 years with Graves' hyperthyroidism. CDR3: CSASAAGNYGYTF. Here the CDR3 DNA reads TGCAGTGCTAGTGCGGCGGGGAACTATGGCTACACCTTC.